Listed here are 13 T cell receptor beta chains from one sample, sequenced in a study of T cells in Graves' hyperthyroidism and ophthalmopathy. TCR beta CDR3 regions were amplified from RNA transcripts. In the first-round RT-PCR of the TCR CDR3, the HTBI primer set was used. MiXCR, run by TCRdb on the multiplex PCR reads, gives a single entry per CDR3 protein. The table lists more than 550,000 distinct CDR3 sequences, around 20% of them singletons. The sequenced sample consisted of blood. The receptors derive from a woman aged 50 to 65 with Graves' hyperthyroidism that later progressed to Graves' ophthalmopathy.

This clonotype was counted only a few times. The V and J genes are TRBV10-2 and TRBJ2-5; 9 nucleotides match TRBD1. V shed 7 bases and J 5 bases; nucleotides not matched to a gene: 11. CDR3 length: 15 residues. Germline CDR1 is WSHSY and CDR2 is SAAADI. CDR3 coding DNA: TGCGCCAGCAACTACGGACAGGGGCGGTTCGAGACCCAGTACTTC. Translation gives CASNYGQGRFETQYF.

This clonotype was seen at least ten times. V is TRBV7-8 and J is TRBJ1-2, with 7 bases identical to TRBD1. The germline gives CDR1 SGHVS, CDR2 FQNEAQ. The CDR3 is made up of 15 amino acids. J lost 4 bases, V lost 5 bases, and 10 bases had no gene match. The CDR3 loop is CASSPKEGARYGYTF. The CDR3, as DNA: TGTGCCAGCAGCCCCAAGGAGGGGGCTCGCTATGGCTACACCTTC.

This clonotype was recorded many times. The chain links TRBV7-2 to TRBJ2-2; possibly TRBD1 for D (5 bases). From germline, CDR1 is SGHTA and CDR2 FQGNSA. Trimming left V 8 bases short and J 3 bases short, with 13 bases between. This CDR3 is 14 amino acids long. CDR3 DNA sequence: TGTGCCAGCCAAAGTTGGGGCTACACCGGGGAGCTGTTTTTT. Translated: CASQSWGYTGELFF.

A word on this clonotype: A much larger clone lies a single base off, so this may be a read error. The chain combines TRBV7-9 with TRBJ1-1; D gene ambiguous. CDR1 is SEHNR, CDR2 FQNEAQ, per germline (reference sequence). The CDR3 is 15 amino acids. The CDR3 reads CGSSLAASMNTEAFF. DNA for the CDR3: TGTGGCAGCAGCTTAGCGGCCAGCATGAACACTGAAGCTTTCTTT.

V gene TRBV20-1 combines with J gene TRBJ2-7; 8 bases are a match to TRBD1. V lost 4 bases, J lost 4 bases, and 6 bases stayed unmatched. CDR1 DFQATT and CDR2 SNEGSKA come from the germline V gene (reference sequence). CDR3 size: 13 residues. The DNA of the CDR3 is TGCAGTGCTAAACAGGACAGGGCATACGAGCAGTACTTC. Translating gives CSAKQDRAYEQYF.

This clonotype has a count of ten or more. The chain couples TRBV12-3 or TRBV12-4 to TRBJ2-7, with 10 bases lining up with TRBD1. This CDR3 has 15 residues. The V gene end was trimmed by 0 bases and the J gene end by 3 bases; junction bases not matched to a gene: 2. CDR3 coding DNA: TGTGCCAGCAGTTTAGCGGGACAGGGGTACTACGAGCAGTACTTC. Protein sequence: CASSLAGQGYYEQYF.

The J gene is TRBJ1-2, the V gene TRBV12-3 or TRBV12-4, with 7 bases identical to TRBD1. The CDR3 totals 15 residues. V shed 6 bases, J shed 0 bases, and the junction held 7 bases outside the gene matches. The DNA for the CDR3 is TGTGCCAGCAGCCTGGGACAGTTTCCTAACTATGGCTACACCTTC. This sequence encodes CASSLGQFPNYGYTF.

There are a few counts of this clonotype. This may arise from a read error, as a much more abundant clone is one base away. In DNA form, the CDR3 reads TGTGCCAGCAGACGGCGGGACACGGGTGGGTCCGCAGATACGCAGTATTTT. The encoded protein is CASRRRDTGGSADTQYF. The chain has TRBV11-2 and TRBJ2-3; D is perhaps TRBD1 or TRBD2 (6 bases each). The CDR3 sequence is 17 residues long. Trimming shortened V by 6 bases and J by 4 bases, and 23 bases separated the two germline ends. Per germline, CDR1 SGHAT and CDR2 FQNNGV.

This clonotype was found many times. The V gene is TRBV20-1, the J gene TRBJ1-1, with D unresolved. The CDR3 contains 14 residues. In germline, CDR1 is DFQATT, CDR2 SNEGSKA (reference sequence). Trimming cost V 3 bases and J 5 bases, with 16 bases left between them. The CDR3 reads CSASERKEGTEAFF. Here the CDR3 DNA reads TGCAGTGCTAGTGAAAGGAAAGAGGGAACTGAAGCTTTCTTT.

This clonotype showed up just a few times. In DNA, the CDR3 is TGTGCCATCCGAGACAGGGGGGACACCGGGGAGCTGTTTTTT. Its translation: CAIRDRGDTGELFF. The chain couples TRBV10-3 to TRBJ2-2; 9 bases fit TRBD1. V was pared by 8 bases and J by 3 bases, with 4 bases of the junction left unmatched. This CDR3 region has 14 residues. CDR1 and CDR2 (germline): ENHRY, SYGVKD.

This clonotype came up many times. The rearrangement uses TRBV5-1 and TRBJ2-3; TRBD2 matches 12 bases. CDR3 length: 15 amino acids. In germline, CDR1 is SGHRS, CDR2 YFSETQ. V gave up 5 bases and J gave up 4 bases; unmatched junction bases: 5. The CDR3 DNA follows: TGCGCCAGCAGATCGGGACTAGCGGGTTCAGATACGCAGTATTTT. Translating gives CASRSGLAGSDTQYF.

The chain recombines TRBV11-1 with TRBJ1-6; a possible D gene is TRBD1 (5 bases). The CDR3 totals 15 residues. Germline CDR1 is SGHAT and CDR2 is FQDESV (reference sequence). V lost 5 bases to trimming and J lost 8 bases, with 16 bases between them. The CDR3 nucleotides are TGTGCCAGCAGCCTAAAGCCAGGGAACTATTCACCCCTCCACTTT. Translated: CASSLKPGNYSPLHF.

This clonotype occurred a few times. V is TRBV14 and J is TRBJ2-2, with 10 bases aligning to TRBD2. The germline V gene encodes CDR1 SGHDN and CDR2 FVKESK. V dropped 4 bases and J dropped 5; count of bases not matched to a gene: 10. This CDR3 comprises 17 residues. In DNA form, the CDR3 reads TGTGCCAGCAGCCCCTGGCTAGCGGGGGACCCGACCGGGGAGCTGTTTTTT. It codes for CASSPWLAGDPTGELFF.